The 9 T cell receptor beta chains listed next were all sequenced from one sample in a study of T cells in Graves' hyperthyroidism and ophthalmopathy. RNA transcripts provided the source from which TCR beta CDR3 regions were amplified. Carried out on the TCR CDR3, a first-round RT-PCR used the HTBI primer set. TCRdb processed the multiplex PCR reads anew with MiXCR; each CDR3 protein has one entry. The sample holds roughly 520,000 distinct CDR3 sequences, approximately 25% seen once. What was sequenced was blood. The source of these receptors is a woman aged 25 to 39 with Graves' ophthalmopathy.

The V and J genes are TRBV29-1 and TRBJ1-1; D call uncertain. Germline V gene lookup returns CDR1 SQVTM and CDR2 ANQGSEA. The CDR3 has 12 residues. Trimming took off 8 bases at V and 7 bases at J, with 17 bases between the two ends. CDR3 in amino acids: CSTQVAINEAFF. CDR3 DNA sequence: TGCAGCACCCAGGTAGCTATTAATGAAGCTTTCTTT.

The chain is built from TRBV20-1 and TRBJ2-5; D uncertain. The germline V gene encodes CDR1 DFQATT and CDR2 SNEGSKA (reference sequence). The CDR3 sequence is 14 residues long. V lost 1 base and J lost 2, with 11 bases in between. CDR3 protein: CSARGNSHQETQYF. For the CDR3, the DNA is TGCAGTGCTAGAGGTAACAGCCATCAAGAGACCCAGTACTTC.

This chain uses TRBV28 with TRBJ1-2, with no clear D. The V end lost 6 bases, the J end lost 2 bases, and 13 bases lay between the germline ends. Germline V gene sequence: CDR1 MDHEN, CDR2 SYDVKM. The CDR3 covers 14 residues. This chain's CDR3 is CASRIWTENYGYTF. The CDR3, as DNA: TGTGCCAGCAGAATATGGACGGAGAACTATGGCTACACCTTC.

This clonotype turned up a few times. The chain joins TRBV28 to TRBJ2-3; TRBD1 matches 9 bases. Germline CDR1 reads MDHEN; CDR2 reads SYDVKM. CDR3 length equals 15 residues. V shed 8 bases, J shed 2 bases, and the junction held 8 bases outside the gene matches. This CDR3 is CASLSGQGHTDTQYF. CDR3 nucleotide sequence: TGTGCCAGCCTATCGGGACAGGGCCACACAGATACGCAGTATTTT.

Ten or more counts support this clonotype. The chain's CDR3 is CSARDRKGLAIYEQYF. As DNA, the CDR3 is TGCAGTGCTAGAGATCGTAAGGGACTAGCGATCTACGAGCAGTACTTC. The chain combines TRBV20-1 with TRBJ2-7, with 10 bases matching TRBD2. This CDR3 comprises 16 residues. Trimming at V came to 0 bases and at J to 3 bases, leaving 8 bases not matched to a gene. CDR1 is DFQATT, CDR2 SNEGSKA, per germline (reference sequence).

The sample holds many counts of this clonotype. CDR3 amino acids: CSATTATYGYTF. The CDR3 bases are TGCAGTGCTACGACAGCGACCTATGGCTACACCTTC. The chain joins TRBV20-1 to TRBJ1-2, with TRBD1 as a possible D gene (5 bases). Between the trimmed V and J ends, which lost 4 bases and 4 bases, there was a span of 10 bases. The germline gives CDR1 DFQATT, CDR2 SNEGSKA (reference sequence). There are 12 residues in the CDR3.

The CDR3 DNA is TGTGCCAGCAGTTCCTCAGGGACATCGGGTGGCTACACCTTC. Its protein is CASSSSGTSGGYTF. The V gene is TRBV27, the J gene TRBJ1-2, with a weak D call TRBD1 (6 bases). Trimming cost V 4 bases and J 7 bases, with 16 bases left between them. The CDR3 is 14 amino acids. Germline V lookup: CDR1 MNHEY, CDR2 SMNVEV (reference sequence).

This clonotype was observed at least ten times. The V call is TRBV7-2, the J call TRBJ2-7; 7 nucleotides align to TRBD2. The CDR3 is 15 residues long. Germline V gene data show CDR1 as SGHTA and CDR2 as FQGNSA. J gave up 3 bases and V 2 bases, and 7 bases lay outside the gene matches. The CDR3 DNA is TGTGCCAGCAGCTTAATCGCTAGCGGAATCTACGAGCAGTACTTC. Translating it yields CASSLIASGIYEQYF.

The gene calls are TRBV6-1 and TRBJ2-5, with unresolved D. The CDR3 contains 14 residues. Germline V CDR1 and CDR2: MNHNS, SASEGT. V lost 6 bases, J lost 7 bases, and 18 bases lay in between. Written as DNA, the CDR3 is TGTGCCAGCAGATCACCGACCGTTCTAGGGACCCAGTACTTC. Translated: CASRSPTVLGTQYF.